This TCR beta chain was documented in a study of blood T cells in healthy people across ages. Study-wide results and limits: TCR beta diversity, measured per million T cells, fell in a roughly linear way with age.

Notes on this clonotype: Antigen unknown.

Alongside a J-beta primer mix, a sample-barcoded 5' primer served in a second PCR lasting 7 to 11 cycles. The template-switch adaptor, which had 12 random nucleotides, put a tag on each cDNA molecule. MiXCR was run by TCRdb on the 5' RACE reads, yielding one entry per CDR3 protein. This sample yields around 1,000,000 distinct CDR3 sequences, of which about two fifths are seen a single time; less than 15% belongs to the top ten. The TCR sequence derives from a man younger than 35 in good health. Material: blood.

DNA for the CDR3: TGCGCCAGCAGCACGACAGTTGAGGGCAATCAGCCCCAGCATTTT. Residues: CASSTTVEGNQPQHF. This chain joins TRBV4-3 and TRBJ1-5, with D tentatively TRBD1 (5 bases). Trimming cost V 5 bases and J 2 bases, with 13 bases left between them. The CDR3 is 15 amino acids. Germline CDR1 and CDR2: LGHNA and YSLEER.